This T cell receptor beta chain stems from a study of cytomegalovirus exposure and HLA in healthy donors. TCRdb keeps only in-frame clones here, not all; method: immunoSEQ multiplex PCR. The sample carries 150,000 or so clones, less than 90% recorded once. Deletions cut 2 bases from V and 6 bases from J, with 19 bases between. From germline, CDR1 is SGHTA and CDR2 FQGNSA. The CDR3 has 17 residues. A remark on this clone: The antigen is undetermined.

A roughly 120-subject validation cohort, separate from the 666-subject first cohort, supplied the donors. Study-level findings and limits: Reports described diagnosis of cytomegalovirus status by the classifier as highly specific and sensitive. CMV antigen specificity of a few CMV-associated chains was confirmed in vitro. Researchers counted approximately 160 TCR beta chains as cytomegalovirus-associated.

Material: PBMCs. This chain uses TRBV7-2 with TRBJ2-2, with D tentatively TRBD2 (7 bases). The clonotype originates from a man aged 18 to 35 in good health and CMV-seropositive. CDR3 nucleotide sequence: TGTGCCAGCAGCTTACGTCGGGGGGCCCTCAGGTCCGGGGAGCTGTTTTTT. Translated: CASSLRRGALRSGELFF.